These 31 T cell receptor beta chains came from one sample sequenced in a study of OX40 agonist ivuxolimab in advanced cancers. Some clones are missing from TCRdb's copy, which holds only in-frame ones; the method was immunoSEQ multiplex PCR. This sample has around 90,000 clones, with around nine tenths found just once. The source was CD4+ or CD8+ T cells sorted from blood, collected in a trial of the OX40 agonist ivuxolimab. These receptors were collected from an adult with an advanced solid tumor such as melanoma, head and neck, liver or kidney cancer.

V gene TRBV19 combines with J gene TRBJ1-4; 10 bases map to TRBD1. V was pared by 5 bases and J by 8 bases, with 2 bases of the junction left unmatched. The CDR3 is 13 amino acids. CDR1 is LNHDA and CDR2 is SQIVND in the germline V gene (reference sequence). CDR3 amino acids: CASSLDRGEKLFF. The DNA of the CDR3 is TGTGCCAGTAGTTTGGACAGGGGGGAAAAACTGTTTTTT.

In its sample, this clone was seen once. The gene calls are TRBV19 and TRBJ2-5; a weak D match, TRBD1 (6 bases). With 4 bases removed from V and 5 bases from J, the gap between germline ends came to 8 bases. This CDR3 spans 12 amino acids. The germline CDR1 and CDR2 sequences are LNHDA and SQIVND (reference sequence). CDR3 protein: CASSTRGETQYF. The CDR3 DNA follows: TGTGCCAGTAGTACGAGGGGGGAGACCCAGTACTTC.

The CDR3 here is CASSQGGDYGYTF. The CDR3 nucleotides are TGTGCCAGCAGCCAGGGGGGCGACTATGGCTACACCTTC. This sequence joins TRBV7-3 and TRBJ1-2, with 7 bases fitting TRBD1. V shed 5 bases and J 3 bases; nucleotides not matched to a gene: 3. This CDR3 has 13 residues. Germline assignment: CDR1 SGHTA and CDR2 FQGTGA.

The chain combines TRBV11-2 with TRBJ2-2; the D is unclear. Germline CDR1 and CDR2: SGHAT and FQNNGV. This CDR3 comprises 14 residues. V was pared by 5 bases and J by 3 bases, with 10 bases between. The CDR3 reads CASSRSVYTGELFF. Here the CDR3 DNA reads TGTGCCAGCAGCCGCAGTGTATACACCGGGGAGCTGTTTTTT.

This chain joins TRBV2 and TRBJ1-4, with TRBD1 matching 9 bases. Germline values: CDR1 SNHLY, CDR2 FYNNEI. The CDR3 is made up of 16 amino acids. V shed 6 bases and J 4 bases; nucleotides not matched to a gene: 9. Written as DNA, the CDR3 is TGTGCCAGCAGGAAAACCGGGACAGGGAGTAATGAAAAACTGTTTTTT. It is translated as CASRKTGTGSNEKLFF.

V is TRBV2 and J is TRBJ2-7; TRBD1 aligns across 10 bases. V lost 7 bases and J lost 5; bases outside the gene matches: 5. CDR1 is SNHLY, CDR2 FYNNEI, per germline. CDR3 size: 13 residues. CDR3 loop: CASTRDRGDEQYF. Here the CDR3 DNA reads TGTGCCAGCACCCGGGACAGGGGAGACGAGCAGTACTTC.

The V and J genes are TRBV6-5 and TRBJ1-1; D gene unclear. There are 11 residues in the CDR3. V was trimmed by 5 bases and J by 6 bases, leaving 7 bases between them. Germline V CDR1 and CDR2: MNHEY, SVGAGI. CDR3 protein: CASSTSSEAFF. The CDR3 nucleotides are TGTGCCAGCAGTACAAGTTCTGAAGCTTTCTTT.

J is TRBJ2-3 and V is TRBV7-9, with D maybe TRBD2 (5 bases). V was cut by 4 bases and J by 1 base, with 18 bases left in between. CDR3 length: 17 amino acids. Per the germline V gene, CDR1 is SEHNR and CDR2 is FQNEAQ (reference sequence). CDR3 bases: TGTGCCAGCAGCTCGGACTCCCCTAAAATGGGCACAGATACGCAGTATTTT. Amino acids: CASSSDSPKMGTDTQYF.

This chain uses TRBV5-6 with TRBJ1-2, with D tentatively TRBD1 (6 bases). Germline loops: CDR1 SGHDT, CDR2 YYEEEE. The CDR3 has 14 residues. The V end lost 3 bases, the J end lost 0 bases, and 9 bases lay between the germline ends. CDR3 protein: CASSSTGTNYGYTF. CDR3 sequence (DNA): TGTGCCAGCAGCTCGACAGGAACTAACTATGGCTACACCTTC.

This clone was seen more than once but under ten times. The CDR3 loop reads CASSNGKRARGANVLTF. The CDR3 DNA is TGTGCCAGCAGCAATGGGAAAAGGGCTAGGGGGGCCAACGTCCTGACTTTC. The rearrangement links TRBV5-6 to TRBJ2-6; no clear D. Germline CDR1 and CDR2: SGHDT and YYEEEE. This CDR3 is built from 17 residues. V lost 4 bases and J lost 4, with 18 bases in between.

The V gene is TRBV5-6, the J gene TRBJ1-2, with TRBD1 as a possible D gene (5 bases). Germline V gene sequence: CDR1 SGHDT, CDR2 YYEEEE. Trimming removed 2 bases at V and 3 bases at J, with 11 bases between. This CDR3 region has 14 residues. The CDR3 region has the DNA TGTGCCAGCAGCTTTAGCTGGGGGGACTATGGCTACACCTTC. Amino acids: CASSFSWGDYGYTF.

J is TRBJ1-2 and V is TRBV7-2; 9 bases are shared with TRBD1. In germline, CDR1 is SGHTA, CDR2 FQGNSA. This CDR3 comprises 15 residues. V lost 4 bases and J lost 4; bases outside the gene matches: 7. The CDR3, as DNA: TGTGCCAGCAGCTACCCGGACAGGGGCCCCTATGGCTACACCTTC. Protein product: CASSYPDRGPYGYTF.

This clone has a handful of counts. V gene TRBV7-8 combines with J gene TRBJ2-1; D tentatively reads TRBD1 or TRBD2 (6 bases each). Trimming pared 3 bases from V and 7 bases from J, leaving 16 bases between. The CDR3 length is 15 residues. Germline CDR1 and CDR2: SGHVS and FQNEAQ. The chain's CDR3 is CASSLDGGPGNEQFF. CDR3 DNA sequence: TGTGCCAGCAGCTTGGATGGGGGGCCCGGGAATGAGCAGTTCTTC.

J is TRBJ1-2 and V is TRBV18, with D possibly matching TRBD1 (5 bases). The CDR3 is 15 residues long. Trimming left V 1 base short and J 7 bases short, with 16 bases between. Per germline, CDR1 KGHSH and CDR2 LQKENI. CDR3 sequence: CASSPRRDGRRGYTF. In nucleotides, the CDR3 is TGTGCCAGCTCACCACGCAGGGATGGTAGGCGTGGCTACACCTTC. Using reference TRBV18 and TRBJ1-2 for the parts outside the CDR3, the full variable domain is NAGVMQNPRHLVRRRGQEARLRCSPMKGHSHVYWYRQLPEEGLKFMVYLQKENIIDESGMPKERFSAEFPKEGPSILRIQQVVRGDSAAYFCASSPRRDGRRGYTFGSGTRLTVV.

CDR3 sequence (DNA): TGTGCTAGTGGTTTGGTACCTGTCAGGATAAATGGCTACACCTTC. It encodes CASGLVPVRINGYTF. V and J are TRBV12-5 and TRBJ1-2; no definite D call. The CDR3 totals 15 residues. V was cut by 0 bases and J by 6 bases, with 14 bases left in between. CDR1 is LGHNT, CDR2 FRNRAP, per germline.

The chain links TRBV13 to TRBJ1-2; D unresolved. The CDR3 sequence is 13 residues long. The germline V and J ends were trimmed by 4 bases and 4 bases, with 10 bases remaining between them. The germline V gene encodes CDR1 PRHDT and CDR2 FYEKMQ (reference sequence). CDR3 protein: CASSSGLGYGYTF. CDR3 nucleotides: TGTGCCAGCAGCTCTGGACTGGGCTATGGCTACACCTTC.

The chain's CDR3 is CASSRTGTGEGVKNIQYF. The CDR3 nucleotides read TGTGCCAGCAGCCGAACCGGGACAGGGGAGGGAGTCAAAAACATTCAGTACTTC. The V and J genes are TRBV7-8 and TRBJ2-4, with 10 bases lining up with TRBD1. Germline CDR1 SGHVS, CDR2 FQNEAQ. The CDR3 length is 18 residues. V lost 5 bases, J lost 3 bases, and 13 bases stayed unmatched.

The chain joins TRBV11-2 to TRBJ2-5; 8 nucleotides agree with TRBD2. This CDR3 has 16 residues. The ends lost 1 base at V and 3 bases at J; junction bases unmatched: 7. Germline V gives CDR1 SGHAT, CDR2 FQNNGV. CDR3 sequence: CASSLGNRRGEETQYF. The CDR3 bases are TGTGCCAGCAGCTTAGGCAATAGGCGGGGGGAAGAGACCCAGTACTTC.

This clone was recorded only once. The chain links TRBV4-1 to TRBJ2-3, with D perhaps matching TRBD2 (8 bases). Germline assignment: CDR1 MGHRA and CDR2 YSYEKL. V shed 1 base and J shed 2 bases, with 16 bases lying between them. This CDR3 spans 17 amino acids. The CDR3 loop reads CASSQGGQRGITDTQYF. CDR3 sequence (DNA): TGCGCCAGCAGCCAAGGGGGACAGCGGGGGATCACAGATACGCAGTATTTT.

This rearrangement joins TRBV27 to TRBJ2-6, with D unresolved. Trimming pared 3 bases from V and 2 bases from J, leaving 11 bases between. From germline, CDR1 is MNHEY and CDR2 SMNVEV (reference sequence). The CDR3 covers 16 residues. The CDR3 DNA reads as TGTGCCAGCAGTTTTACCTGGGATACTGGGGCCAACGTCCTGACTTTC. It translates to CASSFTWDTGANVLTF.

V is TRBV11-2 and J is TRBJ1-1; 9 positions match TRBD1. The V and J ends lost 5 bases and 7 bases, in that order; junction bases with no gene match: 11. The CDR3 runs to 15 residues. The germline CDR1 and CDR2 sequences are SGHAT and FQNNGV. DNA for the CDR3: TGTGCCAGCAGCCCGCCGGGGACAGGGCGTCTTGAAGCTTTCTTT. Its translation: CASSPPGTGRLEAFF.

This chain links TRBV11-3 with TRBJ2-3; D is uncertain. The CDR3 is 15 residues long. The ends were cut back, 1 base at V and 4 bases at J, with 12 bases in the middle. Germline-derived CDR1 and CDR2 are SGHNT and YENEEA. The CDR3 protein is CASSLAGQVADTQYF. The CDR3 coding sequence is TGTGCCAGCAGCTTAGCCGGGCAGGTTGCAGATACGCAGTATTTT.

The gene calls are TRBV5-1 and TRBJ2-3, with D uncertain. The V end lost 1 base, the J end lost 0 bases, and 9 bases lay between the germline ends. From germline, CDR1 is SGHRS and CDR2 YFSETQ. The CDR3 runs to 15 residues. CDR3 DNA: TGCGCCAGCAGCTTGTCTCTAGGGAGCACAGATACGCAGTATTTT. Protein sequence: CASSLSLGSTDTQYF.

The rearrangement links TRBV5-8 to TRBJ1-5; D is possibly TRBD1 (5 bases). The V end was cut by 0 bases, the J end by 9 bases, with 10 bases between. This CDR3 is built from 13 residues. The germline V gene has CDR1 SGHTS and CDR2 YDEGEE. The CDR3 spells CASSLGQLRPQHF. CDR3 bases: TGTGCCAGCAGCTTGGGACAGCTCCGGCCCCAGCATTTT. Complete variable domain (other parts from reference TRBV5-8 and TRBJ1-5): EAGVTQSPTHLIKTRGQQATLRCSPISGHTSVYWYQQALGLGLQFLLWYDEGEERNRGNFPPRFSGRQFPNYSSELNVNALELEDSALYLCASSLGQLRPQHFGDGTRLSIL.

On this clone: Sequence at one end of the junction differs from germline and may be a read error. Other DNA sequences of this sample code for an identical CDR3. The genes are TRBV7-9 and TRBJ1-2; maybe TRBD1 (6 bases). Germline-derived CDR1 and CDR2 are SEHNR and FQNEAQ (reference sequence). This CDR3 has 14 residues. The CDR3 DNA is TGCGCCAGCAGCTTAGATGGGACAAACGATGGCTACACCTTC. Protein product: CASSLDGTNDGYTF.

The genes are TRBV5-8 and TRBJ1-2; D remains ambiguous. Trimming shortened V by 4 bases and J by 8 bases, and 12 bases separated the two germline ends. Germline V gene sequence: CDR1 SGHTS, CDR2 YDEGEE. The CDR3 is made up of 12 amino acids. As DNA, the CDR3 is TGTGCCAGCAGCCCAGACACGTTGGGCTACACCTTC. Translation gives CASSPDTLGYTF.

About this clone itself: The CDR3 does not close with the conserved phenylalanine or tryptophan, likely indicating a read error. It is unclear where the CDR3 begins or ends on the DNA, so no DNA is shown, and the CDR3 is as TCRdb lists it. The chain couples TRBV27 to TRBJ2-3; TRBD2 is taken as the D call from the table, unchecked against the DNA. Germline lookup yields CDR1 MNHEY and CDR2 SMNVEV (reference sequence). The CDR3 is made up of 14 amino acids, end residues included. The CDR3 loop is CASSLGRGLAGLQL.

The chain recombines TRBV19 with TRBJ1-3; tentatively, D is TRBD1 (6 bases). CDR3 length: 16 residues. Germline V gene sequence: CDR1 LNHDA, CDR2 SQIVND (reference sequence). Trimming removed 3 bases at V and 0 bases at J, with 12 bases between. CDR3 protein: CASSIRGPLSGNTIYF. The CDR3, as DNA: TGTGCCAGTAGTATCAGGGGACCCCTCTCTGGAAACACCATATATTTT.

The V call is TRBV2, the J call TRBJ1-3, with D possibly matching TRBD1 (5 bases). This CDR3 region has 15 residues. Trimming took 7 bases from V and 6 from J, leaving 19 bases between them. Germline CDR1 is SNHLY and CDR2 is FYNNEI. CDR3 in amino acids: CASMSPGQGVNTIYF. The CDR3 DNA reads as TGTGCCAGCATGTCTCCAGGGCAAGGTGTAAACACCATATATTTT. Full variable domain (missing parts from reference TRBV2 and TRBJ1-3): EPEVTQTPSHQVTQMGQEVILRCVPISNHLYFYWYRQILGQKVEFLVSFYNNEISEKSEIFDDQFSVERPDGSNFTLKIRSTKLEDSAMYFCASMSPGQGVNTIYFGEGSWLTVV.

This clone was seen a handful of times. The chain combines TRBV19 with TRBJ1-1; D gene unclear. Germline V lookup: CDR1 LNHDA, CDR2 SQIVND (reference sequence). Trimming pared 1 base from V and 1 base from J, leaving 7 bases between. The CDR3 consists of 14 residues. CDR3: CASSIGFRNTEAFF. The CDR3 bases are TGTGCCAGTAGTATAGGGTTCCGGAACACTGAAGCTTTCTTT.

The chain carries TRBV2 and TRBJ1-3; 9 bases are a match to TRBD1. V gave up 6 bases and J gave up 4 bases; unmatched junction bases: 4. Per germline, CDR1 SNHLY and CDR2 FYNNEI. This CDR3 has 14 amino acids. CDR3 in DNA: TGTGCCAGCAGAGGGACAGGGTTCGGAAACACCATATATTTT. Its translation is CASRGTGFGNTIYF.